Following are 10 T cell receptor beta chains from one sample sequenced in a study of blood T cell repertoires in COVID-19. This table comes from immunoSEQ multiplex PCR, and its TCRdb copy is limited to in-frame clones, with some not included. The table records about 19,000 clones, approximately 87% of them present only once. Sample: peripheral blood. These receptors came from a human donor in a cohort sampled during active COVID-19.

V and J are TRBV19 and TRBJ1-4; perhaps TRBD1 as D (5 bases). Looked up from germline, CDR1 is LNHDA and CDR2 is SQIVND (reference sequence). V lost 8 bases to trimming and J lost 8 bases, with 18 bases between them. This CDR3 region has 14 residues. The CDR3 spells CASRGRRVEEKLFF. The CDR3 region has the DNA TGTGCCAGTCGGGGGAGAAGGGTTGAGGAAAAACTGTTTTTT.

The genes are TRBV6-2 or TRBV6-3 and TRBJ2-2; 7 bases match TRBD1. This CDR3 has 17 residues. V was pared by 1 base and J by 0 bases, with 5 bases of the junction left unmatched. Germline values: CDR1 MNHEY, CDR2 SVGEGT. The CDR3 DNA follows: TGTGCCAGCAGTTACTACAGAGACAGGGCGAACACCGGGGAGCTGTTTTTT. It is translated as CASSYYRDRANTGELFF.

The chain recombines TRBV27 with TRBJ2-1; weak D call: TRBD2 (5 bases). Trimming cost V 3 bases and J 5 bases, with 14 bases left between them. CDR1 and CDR2 (germline): MNHEY, SMNVEV (reference sequence). CDR3 size: 15 residues. CDR3 residues: CASSLAAGINNEQFF. CDR3 nucleotides: TGTGCCAGCAGTTTGGCGGCGGGCATAAACAATGAGCAGTTCTTC.

The chain links TRBV19 to TRBJ2-7; D gene ambiguous. The germline V gene has CDR1 LNHDA and CDR2 SQIVND (reference sequence). Trimming removed 6 bases at V and 12 bases at J, with 27 bases between. This CDR3 is 15 amino acids long. CDR3 nucleotides: TGTGCCAGTAGCCTGAGATCCGGGTTGATCGAGGAACTGTACTTC. Amino acid sequence: CASSLRSGLIEELYF.

The V gene is TRBV11-3, the J gene TRBJ2-5; 7 nucleotides agree with TRBD1. CDR1 and CDR2 (germline): SGHNT, YENEEA. After removal of 5 bases from V and 4 bases from J, the junction contained 4 bases not matched to a gene. The length of the CDR3 is 13 residues. This chain's CDR3 is CASSHDRAETQYF. The CDR3, as DNA: TGTGCCAGCAGCCACGACAGGGCAGAGACCCAGTACTTC. Filled out from reference TRBV11-3 and TRBJ2-5, the complete variable domain reads EAGVVQSPRYKIIEKKQPVAFWCNPISGHNTLYWYLQNLGQGPELLIRYENEEAVDDSQLPKDRFSAERLKGVDSTLKIQPAELGDSAVYLCASSHDRAETQYFGPGTRLLVL.

The sample holds one count of this clone. The V gene is TRBV7-8, the J gene TRBJ2-1, with 7 bases aligning to TRBD2. CDR1 is SGHVS and CDR2 is FQNEAQ in the germline V gene. The CDR3 totals 13 residues. V shed 7 bases, J shed 7 bases, and the junction held 7 bases outside the gene matches. Here the CDR3 reads CASTSVGGNEQFF. In DNA form, the CDR3 reads TGTGCCAGCACCTCGGTGGGGGGGAATGAGCAGTTCTTC.

The chain recombines TRBV25-1 with TRBJ2-1; tentatively, D is TRBD1 (5 bases). Germline V CDR1 and CDR2: MGHDK, SYGVNS. CDR3 length: 14 residues. Trimming shortened V by 3 bases and J by 6 bases, and 12 bases separated the two germline ends. CDR3 sequence: CASSEVGASNEQFF. CDR3 nucleotide sequence: TGTGCCAGCAGTGAGGTTGGGGCTTCCAATGAGCAGTTCTTC.

The chain is built from TRBV6-6 and TRBJ2-5; 8 nucleotides align to TRBD2. The CDR3 is made up of 16 amino acids. The V and J ends lost 4 bases and 5 bases, in that order; junction bases with no gene match: 12. The germline V gene has CDR1 MNHNY and CDR2 SVGAGI (reference sequence). DNA of the CDR3: TGTGCCAGCAGTTCGACTAGCGCACAAACCGGGGAGACCCAGTACTTC. Encoded protein: CASSSTSAQTGETQYF.

This clone was counted once. The chain joins TRBV6-5 to TRBJ2-5; 7 bases agree with TRBD1. V lost 6 bases, J lost 5 bases, and 12 bases stayed unmatched. Germline V gives CDR1 MNHEY, CDR2 SVGAGI. The CDR3 totals 15 residues. CDR3 sequence (DNA): TGTGCCAGCAGCCTACAGGGGCTGGGTGGGGAGACCCAGTACTTC. It is translated as CASSLQGLGGETQYF.

By its share, this clone is large (0.1 to 1%). V is TRBV7-9 and J is TRBJ2-7; D gene unclear. Germline V lookup: CDR1 SEHNR, CDR2 FQNEAQ (reference sequence). V dropped 2 bases and J dropped 7 bases, with 15 bases sitting between them. The CDR3 has 14 residues. DNA for the CDR3: TGTGCCAGCAGCTTAAGCTGGGTATCAGGAGAGCAGTACTTC. It is translated as CASSLSWVSGEQYF.